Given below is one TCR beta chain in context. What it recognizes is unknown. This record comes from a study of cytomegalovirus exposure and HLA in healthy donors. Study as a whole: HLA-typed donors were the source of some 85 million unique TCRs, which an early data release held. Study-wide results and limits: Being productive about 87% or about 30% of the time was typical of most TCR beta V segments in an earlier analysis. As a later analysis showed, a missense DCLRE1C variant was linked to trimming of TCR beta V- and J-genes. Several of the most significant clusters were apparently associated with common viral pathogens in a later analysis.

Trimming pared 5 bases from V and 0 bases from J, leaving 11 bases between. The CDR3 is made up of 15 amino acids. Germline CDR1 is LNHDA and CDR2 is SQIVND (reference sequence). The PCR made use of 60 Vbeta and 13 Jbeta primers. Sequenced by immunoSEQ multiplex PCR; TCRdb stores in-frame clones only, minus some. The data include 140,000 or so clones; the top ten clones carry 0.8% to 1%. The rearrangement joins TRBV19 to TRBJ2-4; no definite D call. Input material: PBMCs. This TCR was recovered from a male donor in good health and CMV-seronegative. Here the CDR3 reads CASSPAALAKNIQYF. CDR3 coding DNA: TGTGCCAGTAGTCCCGCGGCACTAGCCAAAAACATTCAGTACTTC.